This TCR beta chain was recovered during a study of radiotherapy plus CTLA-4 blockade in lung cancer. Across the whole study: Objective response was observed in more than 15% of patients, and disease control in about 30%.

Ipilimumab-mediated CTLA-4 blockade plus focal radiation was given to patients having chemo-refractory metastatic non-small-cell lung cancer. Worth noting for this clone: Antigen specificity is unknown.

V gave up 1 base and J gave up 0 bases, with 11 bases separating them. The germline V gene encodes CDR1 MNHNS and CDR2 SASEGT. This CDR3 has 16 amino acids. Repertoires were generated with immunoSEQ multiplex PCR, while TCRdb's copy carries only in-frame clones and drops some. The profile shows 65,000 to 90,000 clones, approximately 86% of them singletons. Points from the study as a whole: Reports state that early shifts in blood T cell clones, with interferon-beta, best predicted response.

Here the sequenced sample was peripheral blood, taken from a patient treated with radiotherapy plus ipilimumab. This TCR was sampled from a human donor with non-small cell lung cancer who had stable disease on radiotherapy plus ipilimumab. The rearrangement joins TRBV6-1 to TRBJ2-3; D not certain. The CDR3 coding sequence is TGTGCCAGCAGTGAAGGGGGTAGAACTAGCACAGATACGCAGTATTTT. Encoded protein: CASSEGGRTSTDTQYF.